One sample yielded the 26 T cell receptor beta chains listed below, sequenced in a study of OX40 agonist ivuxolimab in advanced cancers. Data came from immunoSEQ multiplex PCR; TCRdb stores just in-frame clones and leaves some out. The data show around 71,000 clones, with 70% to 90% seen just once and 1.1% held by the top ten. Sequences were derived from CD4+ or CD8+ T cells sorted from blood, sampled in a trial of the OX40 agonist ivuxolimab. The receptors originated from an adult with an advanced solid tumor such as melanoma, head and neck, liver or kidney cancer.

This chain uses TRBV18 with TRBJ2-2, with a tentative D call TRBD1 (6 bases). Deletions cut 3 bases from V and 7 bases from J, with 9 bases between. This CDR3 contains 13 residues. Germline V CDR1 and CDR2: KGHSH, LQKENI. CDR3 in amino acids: CASSPYRDGELFF. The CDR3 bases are TGTGCCAGCTCACCTTACAGGGACGGGGAGCTGTTTTTT.

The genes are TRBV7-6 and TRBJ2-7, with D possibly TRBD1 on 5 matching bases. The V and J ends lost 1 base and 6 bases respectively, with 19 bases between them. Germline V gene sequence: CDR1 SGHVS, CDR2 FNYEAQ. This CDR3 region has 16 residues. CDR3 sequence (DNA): TGTGCCAGCAGCTTAGTTTTTGGGCAGGGCCAGGCCGAGCAGTACTTC. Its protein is CASSLVFGQGQAEQYF.

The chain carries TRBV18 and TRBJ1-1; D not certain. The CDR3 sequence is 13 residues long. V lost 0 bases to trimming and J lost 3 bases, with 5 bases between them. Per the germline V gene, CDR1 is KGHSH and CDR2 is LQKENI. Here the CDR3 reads CASSPPVDTEAFF. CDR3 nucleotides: TGTGCCAGCTCACCACCGGTGGACACTGAAGCTTTCTTT.

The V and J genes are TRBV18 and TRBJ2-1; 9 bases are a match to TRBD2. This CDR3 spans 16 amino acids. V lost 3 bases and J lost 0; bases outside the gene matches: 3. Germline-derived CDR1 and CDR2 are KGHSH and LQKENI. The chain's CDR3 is CASSPSGSSSYNEQFF. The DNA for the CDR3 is TGTGCCAGCTCACCTAGCGGGAGTAGCTCCTACAATGAGCAGTTCTTC.

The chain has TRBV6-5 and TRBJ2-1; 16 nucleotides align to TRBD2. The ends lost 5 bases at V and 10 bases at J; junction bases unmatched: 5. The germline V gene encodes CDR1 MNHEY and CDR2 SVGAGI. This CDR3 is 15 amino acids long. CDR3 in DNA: TGTGCCAGCAGTGGGACTAGCGGGAGGGGCAACGAGCAGTTCTTC. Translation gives CASSGTSGRGNEQFF.

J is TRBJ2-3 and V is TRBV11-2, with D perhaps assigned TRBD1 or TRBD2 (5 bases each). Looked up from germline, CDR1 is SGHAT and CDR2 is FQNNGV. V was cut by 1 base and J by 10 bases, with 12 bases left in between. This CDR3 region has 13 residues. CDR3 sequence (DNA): TGTGCCAGCAGCTTAGCTCCTCAGGGACCGCAGTATTTT. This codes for CASSLAPQGPQYF.

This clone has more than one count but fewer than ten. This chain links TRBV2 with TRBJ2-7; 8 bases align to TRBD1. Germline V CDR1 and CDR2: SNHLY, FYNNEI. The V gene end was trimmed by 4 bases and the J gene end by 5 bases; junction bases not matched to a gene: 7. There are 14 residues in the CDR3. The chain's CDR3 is CASSVLRGQNEQYF. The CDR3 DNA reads TGTGCCAGCAGTGTGCTCAGGGGGCAAAACGAGCAGTACTTC.

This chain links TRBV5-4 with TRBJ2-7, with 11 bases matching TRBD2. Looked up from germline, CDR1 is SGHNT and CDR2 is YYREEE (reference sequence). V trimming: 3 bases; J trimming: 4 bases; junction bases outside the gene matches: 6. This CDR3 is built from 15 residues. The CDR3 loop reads CASSSWTSGSYEQYF. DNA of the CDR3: TGTGCCAGCAGCTCCTGGACTAGCGGGTCTTACGAGCAGTACTTC.

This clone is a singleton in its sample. Here the CDR3 DNA reads TGTGCCAGCAGCTTATCCGGGACAGGGGGCCTCGAGCAGTACTTC. It codes for CASSLSGTGGLEQYF. The gene calls are TRBV7-2 and TRBJ2-7, with 12 bases identical to TRBD1. CDR1 and CDR2 (germline): SGHTA, FQGNSA. V was clipped by 2 bases and J by 6 bases; unmatched bases: 5. The CDR3 length is 15 residues.

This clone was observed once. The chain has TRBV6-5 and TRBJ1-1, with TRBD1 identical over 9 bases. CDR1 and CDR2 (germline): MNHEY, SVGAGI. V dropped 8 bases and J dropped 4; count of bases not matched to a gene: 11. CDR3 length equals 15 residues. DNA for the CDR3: TGTGCCAGCGGGAACAGGGGGCAATTGGGCACTGAAGCTTTCTTT. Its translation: CASGNRGQLGTEAFF.

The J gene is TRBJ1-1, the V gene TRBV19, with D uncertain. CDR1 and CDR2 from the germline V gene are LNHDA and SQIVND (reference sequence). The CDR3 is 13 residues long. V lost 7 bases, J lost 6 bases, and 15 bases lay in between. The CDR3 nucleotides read TGTGCCAGTACCTCGGGAGGGTTCGCTGAAGCTTTCTTT. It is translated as CASTSGGFAEAFF.

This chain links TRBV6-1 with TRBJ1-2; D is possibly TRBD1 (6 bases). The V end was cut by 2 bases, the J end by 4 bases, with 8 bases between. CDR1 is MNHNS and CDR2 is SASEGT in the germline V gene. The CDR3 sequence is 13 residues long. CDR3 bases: TGTGCCAGCAGTGAATGGGGGGCCTATGGCTACACCTTC. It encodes CASSEWGAYGYTF.

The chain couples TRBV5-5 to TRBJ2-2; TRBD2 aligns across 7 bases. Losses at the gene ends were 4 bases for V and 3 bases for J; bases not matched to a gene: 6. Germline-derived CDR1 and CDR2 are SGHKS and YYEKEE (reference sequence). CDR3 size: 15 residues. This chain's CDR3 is CASSRSSGDTGELFF. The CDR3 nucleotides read TGTGCCAGCAGCCGCTCTAGCGGAGACACCGGGGAGCTGTTTTTT.

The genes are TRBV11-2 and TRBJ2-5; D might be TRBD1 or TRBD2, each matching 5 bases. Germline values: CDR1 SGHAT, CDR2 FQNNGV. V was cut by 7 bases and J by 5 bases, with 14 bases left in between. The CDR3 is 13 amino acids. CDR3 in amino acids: CASNPGTGETQYF. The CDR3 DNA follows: TGTGCCAGCAACCCCGGGACGGGGGAGACCCAGTACTTC.

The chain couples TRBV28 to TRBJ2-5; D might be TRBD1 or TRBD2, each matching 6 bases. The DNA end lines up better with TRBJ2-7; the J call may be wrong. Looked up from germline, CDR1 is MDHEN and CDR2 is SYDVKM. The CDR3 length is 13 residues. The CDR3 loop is CASASGAVYEQYF. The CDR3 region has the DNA TGTGCCAGCGCCTCGGGGGCTGTATACGAGCAGTACTTC.

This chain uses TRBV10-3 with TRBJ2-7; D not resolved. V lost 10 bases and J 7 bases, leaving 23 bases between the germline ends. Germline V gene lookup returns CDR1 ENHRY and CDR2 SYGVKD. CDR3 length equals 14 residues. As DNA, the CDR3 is TGTGCCACACTCCATTCGACGGAACGGTGGGAGCAGTACTTC. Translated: CATLHSTERWEQYF.

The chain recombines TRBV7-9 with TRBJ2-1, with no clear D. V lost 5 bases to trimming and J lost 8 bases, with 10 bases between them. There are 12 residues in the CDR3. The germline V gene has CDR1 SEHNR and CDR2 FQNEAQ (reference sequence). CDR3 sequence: CASSPMMDEQFF. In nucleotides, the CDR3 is TGTGCCAGCAGCCCGATGATGGATGAGCAGTTCTTC.

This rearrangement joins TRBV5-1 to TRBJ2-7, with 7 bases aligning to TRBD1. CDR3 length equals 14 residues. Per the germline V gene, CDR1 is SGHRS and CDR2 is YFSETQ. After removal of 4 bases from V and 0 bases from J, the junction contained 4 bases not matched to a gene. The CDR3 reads CASSRDSSSYEQYF. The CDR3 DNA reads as TGCGCCAGCAGCCGGGACAGTAGCTCCTACGAGCAGTACTTC.

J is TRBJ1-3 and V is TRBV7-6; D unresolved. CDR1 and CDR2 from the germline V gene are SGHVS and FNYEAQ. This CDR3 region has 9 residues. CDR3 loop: CGTGNTIYF. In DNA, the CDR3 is TGTGGGACTGGAAACACCATATATTTT.

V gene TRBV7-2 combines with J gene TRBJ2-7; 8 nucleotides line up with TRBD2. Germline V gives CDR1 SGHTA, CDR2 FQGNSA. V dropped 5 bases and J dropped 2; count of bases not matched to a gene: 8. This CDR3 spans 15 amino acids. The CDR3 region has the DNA TGTGCCAGCAGCCCCTGGCCCGGGAGGGCCTACGAGCAGTACTTC. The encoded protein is CASSPWPGRAYEQYF.

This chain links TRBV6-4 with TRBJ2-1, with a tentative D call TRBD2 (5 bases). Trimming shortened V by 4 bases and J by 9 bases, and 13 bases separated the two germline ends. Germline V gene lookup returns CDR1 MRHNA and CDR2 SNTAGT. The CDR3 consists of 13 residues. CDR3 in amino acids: CASSGEFRGEQFF. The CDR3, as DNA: TGTGCCAGCAGTGGCGAGTTCCGGGGTGAGCAGTTCTTC.

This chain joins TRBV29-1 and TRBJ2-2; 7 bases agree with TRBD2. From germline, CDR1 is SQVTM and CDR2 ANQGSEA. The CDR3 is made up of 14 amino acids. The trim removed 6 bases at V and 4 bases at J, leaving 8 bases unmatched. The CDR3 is CSVRGERGTGELFF. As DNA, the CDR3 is TGCAGCGTCCGGGGGGAGCGGGGCACCGGGGAGCTGTTTTTT.

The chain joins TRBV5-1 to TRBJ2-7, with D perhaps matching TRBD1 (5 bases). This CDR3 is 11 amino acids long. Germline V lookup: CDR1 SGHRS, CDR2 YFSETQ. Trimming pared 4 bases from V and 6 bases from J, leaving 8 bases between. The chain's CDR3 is CASSQDSEQYF. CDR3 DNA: TGCGCCAGCAGCCAAGACAGCGAGCAGTACTTC. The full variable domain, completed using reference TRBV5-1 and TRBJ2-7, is KAGVTQTPRYLIKTRGQQVTLSCSPISGHRSVSWYQQTPGQGLQFLFEYFSETQRNKGNFPGRFSGRQFSNSRSEMNVSTLELGDSALYLCASSQDSEQYFGPGTRLTVT.

The CDR3 DNA sequence: TGCGCCAGCAGCCAAGCTCCGGGACAGGTCTATGGCTACACCTTC. This translates into CASSQAPGQVYGYTF. The chain is built from TRBV4-1 and TRBJ1-2, with 8 bases matching TRBD1. J was trimmed by 4 bases and V by 1 base; bases with no gene match: 5. The germline V gene encodes CDR1 MGHRA and CDR2 YSYEKL. The CDR3 totals 15 residues.

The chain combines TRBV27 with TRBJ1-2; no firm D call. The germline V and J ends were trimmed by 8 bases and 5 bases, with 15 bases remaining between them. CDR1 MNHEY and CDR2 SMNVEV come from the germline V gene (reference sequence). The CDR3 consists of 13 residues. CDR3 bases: TGTGCCAGCGGCTCACCGAGACTTTATGGCTACACCTTC. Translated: CASGSPRLYGYTF.

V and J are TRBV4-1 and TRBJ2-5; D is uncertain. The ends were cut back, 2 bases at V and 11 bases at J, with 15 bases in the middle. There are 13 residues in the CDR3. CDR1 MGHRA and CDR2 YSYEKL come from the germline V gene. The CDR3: CASSQLDPKEQYF. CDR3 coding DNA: TGCGCCAGCAGCCAATTGGACCCGAAGGAGCAGTACTTC.